These 14 T cell receptor beta chains originate from one sample sequenced in a study of shared clonotypes between healthy human individuals. Clones were sequenced by immunoSEQ multiplex PCR, and TCRdb holds only the in-frame ones, with some missing. This table holds about 2.4 million clones, 93% found once. Input material: naive CD4+ T cells from PBMCs. Subset here: CD45RA+ positively selected. The receptors derive from a man between 18 and 29 years old in good health. Some clones in this sample may be carry-over from other donors' samples.

The chain uses TRBV28 and TRBJ1-1; D gene unclear. This CDR3 contains 11 residues. V gave up 7 bases and J gave up 9 bases, with 12 bases separating them. Germline V gene lookup returns CDR1 MDHEN and CDR2 SYDVKM. CDR3 in amino acids: CASIRGLQAFF. The CDR3 DNA reads TGTGCCAGCATTCGAGGGCTACAAGCTTTCTTT.

V is TRBV4-2 and J is TRBJ2-7, with unresolved D. With 0 bases removed from V and 0 bases from J, the gap between germline ends came to 6 bases. The CDR3 is 14 amino acids. Germline assignment: CDR1 LGHNA and CDR2 YNFKEQ. The DNA for the CDR3 is TGTGCCAGCAGCCAAGACCGCCACTCCTACGAGCAGTACTTC. Amino acids: CASSQDRHSYEQYF.

CDR3 in amino acids: CASSPRGGINEKLFF. CDR3 DNA: TGTGCCAGCAGCCCCAGAGGAGGAATTAATGAAAAACTGTTTTTT. This chain connects TRBV9 to TRBJ1-4; D ambiguous. Germline CDR1 and CDR2: SGDLS and YYNGEE. This CDR3 is 15 amino acids long. The V end was cut by 4 bases, the J end by 4 bases, with 14 bases between.

The V gene is TRBV6-1, the J gene TRBJ2-7; 7 bases are a match to TRBD1. The V gene end was trimmed by 4 bases and the J gene end by 5 bases; junction bases not matched to a gene: 11. The V gene's germline CDR1 is MNHNS and CDR2 SASEGT. The CDR3 runs 15 residues. CDR3 nucleotide sequence: TGTGCCAGCAGTGTGGACAGGCCAGTAAGCGACGAGCAGTACTTC. It yields the protein CASSVDRPVSDEQYF.

In the case of this clone: Other DNA sequences in this specimen translate into the identical CDR3. The chain recombines TRBV7-9 with TRBJ2-3; 8 positions match TRBD1. The CDR3 is 15 residues long. With 3 bases clipped from V and 3 bases from J, the junction kept 5 bases outside the gene matches. Germline V gene lookup returns CDR1 SEHNR and CDR2 FQNEAQ (reference sequence). CDR3 loop: CASSFGQGPTDTQYF. CDR3 nucleotides: TGTGCCAGCAGCTTCGGACAGGGTCCGACAGATACGCAGTATTTT.

The V call is TRBV6-6, the J call TRBJ1-1, with 9 bases that match TRBD1. The CDR3 is made up of 13 amino acids. J was trimmed by 5 bases and V by 6 bases; bases with no gene match: 4. Germline V CDR1 and CDR2: MNHNY, SVGAGI (reference sequence). CDR3 nucleotide sequence: TGTGCCAGCAGGGACAGGGGAAGTACTGAAGCTTTCTTT. Translating gives CASRDRGSTEAFF.

The chain recombines TRBV29-1 with TRBJ2-3, with D perhaps matching TRBD2 (5 bases). CDR3 size: 13 residues. Between the trimmed V and J ends, which lost 4 bases and 2 bases, there was a span of 10 bases. CDR1 SQVTM and CDR2 ANQGSEA come from the germline V gene. CDR3 nucleotides: TGCAGCGTTGGAGCGGCCCCCACAGATACGCAGTATTTT. It specifies CSVGAAPTDTQYF.

This clone appeared a few times. V gene TRBV2 combines with J gene TRBJ1-1; D gene unclear. CDR3 size: 13 residues. The germline V gene encodes CDR1 SNHLY and CDR2 FYNNEI. V lost 6 bases, J lost 1 base, and 9 bases lay in between. Written as DNA, the CDR3 is TGTGCCAGCAGGGAACGGCGGAACACTGAAGCTTTCTTT. Translating it yields CASRERRNTEAFF.

The rearrangement uses TRBV29-1 and TRBJ2-2; D remains ambiguous. V was trimmed by 4 bases and J by 0 bases, leaving 6 bases between them. CDR1 and CDR2 (germline): SQVTM, ANQGSEA. CDR3 size: 13 residues. In DNA, the CDR3 is TGCAGCGTTGCCGGGCCGAACACCGGGGAGCTGTTTTTT. Encoded protein: CSVAGPNTGELFF.

V is TRBV20-1 and J is TRBJ1-2; D call uncertain. V was pared by 6 bases and J by 1 base, with 6 bases between. The germline V gene has CDR1 DFQATT and CDR2 SNEGSKA (reference sequence). CDR3 length: 11 residues. In DNA, the CDR3 is TGCAGTGCAAAGAATAACTATGGCTACACCTTC. As protein: CSAKNNYGYTF.

The chain has TRBV9 and TRBJ2-1; D unclear. V gave up 0 bases and J gave up 5 bases, with 12 bases separating them. The CDR3 is 15 amino acids. Germline V lookup: CDR1 SGDLS, CDR2 YYNGEE. Written as DNA, the CDR3 is TGTGCCAGCAGCGTAGCATCGTACTACGACAATGAGCAGTTCTTC. Encoded protein: CASSVASYYDNEQFF. Based on the CDR3 plus reference TRBV9 and TRBJ2-1, the full variable domain is DSGVTQTPKHLITATGQRVTLRCSPRSGDLSVYWYQQSLDQGLQFLIQYYNGEERAKGNILERFSAQQFPDLHSELNLSSLELGDSALYFCASSVASYYDNEQFFGPGTRLTVL.

The rearrangement joins TRBV7-2 to TRBJ1-1; D remains ambiguous. V lost 5 bases and J 3 bases, leaving 10 bases between the germline ends. The CDR3 is 13 amino acids. CDR1 and CDR2 (germline): SGHTA, FQGNSA. CDR3 residues: CASSRNMDTEAFF. The CDR3, as DNA: TGTGCCAGCAGCCGGAACATGGACACTGAAGCTTTCTTT.

The V gene is TRBV5-5, the J gene TRBJ2-7; a weak D match, TRBD2 (5 bases). The CDR3 sequence is 14 residues long. V lost 4 bases, J lost 0 bases, and 11 bases lay in between. The germline V gene has CDR1 SGHKS and CDR2 YYEKEE (reference sequence). CDR3 protein: CASSRGSGSYEQYF. As DNA, the CDR3 is TGTGCCAGCAGCCGGGGTTCGGGCTCCTACGAGCAGTACTTC.

The V and J genes are TRBV11-3 and TRBJ1-4, with D tentatively TRBD1 (6 bases). The germline V gene encodes CDR1 SGHNT and CDR2 YENEEA. This CDR3 is 17 amino acids long. V dropped 5 bases and J dropped 1 base, with 17 bases sitting between them. As DNA, the CDR3 is TGTGCCAGCAGCCCTACCCGGGGGCCCGGAACTAATGAAAAACTGTTTTTT. This sequence encodes CASSPTRGPGTNEKLFF.